This T cell receptor beta chain came from a study of cytomegalovirus exposure and HLA in healthy donors. PCR amplification relied on 60 Vbeta primers (plus 13 Jbeta primers). Repertoires were generated with immunoSEQ multiplex PCR, while TCRdb's copy carries only in-frame clones and drops some. The sample shows some 170,000 clones, around 70% of them seen only once. Whole-study findings and limits: With later analysis, a missense DCLRE1C variant became linked to TCR beta V- and J-gene trimming.

The ends were cut back, 3 bases at V and 6 bases at J, with 6 bases in the middle. The germline CDR1 and CDR2 sequences are MNHNS and SASEGT. This CDR3 is 13 amino acids long. Worth noting for this clone: Its cognate antigen is unknown.

This clonotype was sampled from a male donor in good health and CMV-seronegative. The sample taken for sequencing was PBMCs. The gene calls are TRBV6-1 and TRBJ1-6; D not certain. The CDR3 DNA follows: TGTGCCAGCAGTGACCCTGTTAATTCACCCCTCCACTTT. Protein sequence: CASSDPVNSPLHF.